This T cell receptor beta chain was sequenced in a study of T cells in localized non-small cell lung cancer (dated by TCRdb to about 2020). In the study overall: Comparing tumors with uninvolved tumor-adjacent lungs, the study looked at the T cell repertoires of roughly 250 patients with early-stage NSCLC. All 220 or so NSCLC patients in the cohort were treatment-naive and had localized lung tumors that were resected. Of the NSCLC patients, around 130 were male and about 97 were female, and the mean age was roughly 61 years.

On this clone itself: Its antigen is currently not known. Base qualities are not at hand, and no much larger clone is one base apart.

TCR beta CDR3 regions were sequenced from DNA using the immunoSEQ Assay. Turning to the authors' computational methods: T cell density was computed as TCR beta template counts normalized to usable DNA estimated by amplifying housekeeping genes. Richness was estimated using the preseqR package, with extrapolation to 400,000 templates for PBMC samples and to 120,000 templates for tissue samples. Clonality was defined as one minus Pielou's evenness. Tissue-enriched TCRs were identified through differential abundance testing performed on productive amino-acid clonotypes, with a minimum total count of 5 and an alpha of 0.1. The Jaccard Index and the Morisita Overlap Index were used to measure repertoire overlap between compartments. TCR beta CDR3s were clustered by GLIPH together with public tetramer-defined viral CDR3s, and at least three viral sequences plus V-gene enrichment were required for viral motifs. TCRdb limited this immuneACCESS table to in-frame rearrangements with V and J called. A share of clones is missing; checked studies link under half to unresolved V genes, and the rest is unexplained. From that table come the V and J calls and clone size; the DNA was used to work out D and trimming. The sample table records approximately 10,000 clones; roughly 82% of these occur just once. The ten largest clones capture around 21% of the sample.

Paper-wide results and their limitations: Uninvolved tumor-adjacent lung showed the highest T cell clonality, higher than tumor, which suggests more focused antigenic responses in the uninvolved tumor-adjacent lung. A median of approximately 57 of the top 100 tumor clones were detected in paired uninvolved adjacent lung, and around 30 of these tumor clones were also found among the top 100 clones of the paired uninvolved adjacent lung. Because multi-region tumor sequencing was not performed, intratumor heterogeneity could not be ruled out. Higher T cell density in blood was associated with longer overall survival, whereas higher clonality in adjacent lung was associated with shorter survival. Since the design was exploratory, TCR variables were selected using unadjusted p-values with no false-discovery rate correction.

At diagnosis, peripheral blood, uninvolved tumor-adjacent lung and tumor were collected and were preserved as a mix of fresh-frozen and FFPE material. For TCR repertoire profiling, the blood samples were analyzed as peripheral blood mononuclear cells. At the junction V is shortened by 3 bases and J by 10 bases, with 11 bases in between. The germline V gene specifies SGHDT as CDR1 and YYEEEE as CDR2. The CDR3 goes from the cysteine to the phenylalanine over 13 residues. The kept DNA is CDR3 alone, 39 bases in frame from the first base. The chain couples TRBV5-6 to TRBJ1-6; no confident D gene assignment can be made. This TCR derives from a female donor aged 60 or older with stage II lung adenocarcinoma. The sequenced sample was peripheral blood mononuclear cells, obtained before any cancer treatment. Read as DNA, the sequence is TGTGCCAGCAGCTCGGCCGTGAGATCACCCCTCCACTTT. The encoded protein is CASSSAVRSPLHF. Extended through the reference TRBV5-6 and TRBJ1-6 proteins, this CDR3 yields the full variable domain: DAGVTQSPTHLIKTRGQQVTLRCSPKSGHDTVSWYQQALGQGPQFIFQYYEEEERQRGNFPDRFSGHQFPNYSSELNVNALLLGDSALYLCASSSAVRSPLHFGNGTRLTVT.